A selection of T cell receptor beta chains follows, all from one sample in a study of blood T cell repertoires in COVID-19. Clones were sequenced by immunoSEQ multiplex PCR, and TCRdb holds only the in-frame ones, with some missing. The sample carries a few hundred thousand clones, 80% to 90% recorded once. What was sequenced was PBMCs or T cells enriched from blood (not recorded which). The receptors stem from a man in his forties who had recovered from COVID-19. CDR3s include the opening cysteine and the closing phenylalanine or tryptophan. The D gene is left open where the match is weak. Expanded clones get a size class; other rows say once, few or many, or leave the size out.

TRBD1	-	TRBV5-1	TRBJ1-1	CASSLGDSNTEAFF	TGCGCCAGCAGCTTGGGGGACAGCAACACTGAAGCTTTCTTT
TRBD1	-	TRBV7-2	TRBJ1-2	CASSSARTGLYGYTF	TGTGCCAGCAGCTCAGCCAGGACAGGGCTCTATGGCTACACCTTC
-	once	TRBV18	TRBJ1-1	CASSPPAGTEAFF	TGTGCCAGCTCACCACCCGCGGGTACTGAAGCTTTCTTT
-	-	TRBV19	TRBJ1-5	CASQGSTRARFRQPQHF	TGTGCCAGTCAAGGATCGACCAGGGCTCGTTTTCGTCAGCCCCAGCATTTT
TRBD1	-	TRBV28	TRBJ1-2	CASSPHGGRGRASYGYTF	TGTGCCAGCAGTCCCCATGGCGGCAGGGGGCGGGCCTCTTATGGCTACACCTTC
TRBD2	once	TRBV6-5	TRBJ2-3	CATGPGLAITDTQYF	TGTGCCACAGGGCCGGGACTAGCGATCACAGATACGCAGTATTTT
TRBD1	-	TRBV27	TRBJ2-7	CASSLVAGQGAHEQYF	TGTGCCAGCAGTTTAGTAGCGGGACAGGGGGCCCACGAGCAGTACTTC
-	-	TRBV5-1	TRBJ1-3	CASSVYRGNTIYF	TGCGCCAGCAGCGTTTACAGGGGAAACACCATATATTTT
TRBD1	-	TRBV20-1	TRBJ1-1	CSASRGQGMNTEAFF	TGCAGTGCCAGTAGGGGGCAGGGTATGAACACTGAAGCTTTCTTT
-	-	TRBV12-5	TRBJ1-5	CASGLEGGGNQPQHF	TGTGCTAGTGGTTTGGAGGGAGGGGGCAATCAGCCCCAGCATTTT
TRBD1	-	TRBV19	TRBJ2-2	CASSRAGTGNTGELFF	TGTGCCAGTAGTAGGGCCGGGACAGGGAACACCGGGGAGCTGTTTTTT
-	-	TRBV25-1	TRBJ1-1	CASTQGNSAEAFF	TGTGCCAGCACCCAAGGGAATAGCGCTGAAGCTTTCTTT
-	-	TRBV30	TRBJ1-2	CAWSSGSFSGYTF	TGTGCCTGGAGTTCAGGGTCCTTCTCGGGCTACACCTTC
-	-	TRBV7-3	TRBJ2-1	CASSLLSIAGVKQFF	TGTGCCAGCAGCCTCCTTAGCATAGCTGGCGTTAAGCAGTTCTTC
-	many	TRBV7-2	TRBJ1-5	CASSPLWKDQPQHF	TGTGCCAGCAGCCCACTATGGAAGGATCAGCCCCAGCATTTT
-	-	TRBV3-1/TRBV3-2	TRBJ1-4	CASSQDLVRPGKLFF	TGTGCCAGCAGCCAAGACCTCGTGCGTCCCGGGAAACTGTTTTTT
-	-	TRBV11-2	TRBJ1-4	CASSLNGIATNEKLFF	TGTGCCAGCAGCTTAAACGGGATCGCAACTAATGAAAAACTGTTTTTT
-	-	TRBV18	TRBJ2-3	CASSPRGNSGDTQYF	TGTGCCAGCTCACCACGGGGAAATAGCGGAGATACGCAGTATTTT
TRBD1	-	TRBV7-6	TRBJ2-1	CASSRTGTGPYNEQFF	TGTGCCAGCAGCAGAACGGGGACAGGGCCCTACAATGAGCAGTTCTTC
TRBD2	-	TRBV19	TRBJ2-3	CASSPPLAGGVNTQYF	TGTGCCAGTAGTCCTCCCTTAGCGGGGGGCGTGAATACGCAGTATTTT
-	-	TRBV19	TRBJ1-2	CASTPAGSNYGYTF	TGTGCCAGTACCCCCGCCGGGTCGAACTATGGCTACACCTTC
-	few	TRBV28	TRBJ1-1	CASSFLRTGVEAFF	TGTGCCAGCAGCTTTCTTCGCACAGGCGTTGAAGCTTTCTTT
TRBD1	-	TRBV3-1/TRBV3-2	TRBJ1-2	CASSQGHRGYGYTF	TGTGCCAGCAGCCAAGGGCACAGGGGCTATGGCTACACCTTC
TRBD1	-	TRBV4-1	TRBJ1-5	CASSQMDRSNNQPQHF	TGCGCCAGCAGCCAAATGGACAGGTCTAACAATCAGCCCCAGCATTTT
-	once	TRBV4-2	TRBJ2-7	CASSPSSYEQYF	TGTGCCAGCAGCCCCAGCTCCTACGAGCAGTACTTC
-	-	TRBV6-1	TRBJ1-3	CASSEAPENSGNTIYF	TGTGCCAGCAGTGAGGCCCCGGAGAACTCTGGAAACACCATATATTTT
-	-	TRBV9	TRBJ1-1	CASSVVSDTEAFF	TGTGCCAGCAGCGTAGTGTCTGACACTGAAGCTTTCTTT
TRBD2	-	TRBV5-5	TRBJ2-3	CASSFYPTSGGANTQYF	TGTGCCAGCAGCTTCTATCCGACTAGCGGGGGGGCCAATACGCAGTATTTT
-	-	TRBV5-1	TRBJ1-1	CASSLGHLNTEAFF	TGCGCCAGCAGCTTGGGACATCTGAACACTGAAGCTTTCTTT
-	-	TRBV30	TRBJ1-3	CAWQVGNTIYF	TGTGCCTGGCAGGTTGGAAACACCATATATTTT
-	few	TRBV3-1/TRBV3-2	TRBJ1-2	CASSPSYGYGYTF	TGTGCCAGCAGCCCCAGTTACGGGTATGGCTACACCTTC
TRBD2	once	TRBV5-1	TRBJ2-5	CASSPGGGSAETQYF	TGCGCCAGCAGCCCGGGAGGCGGGAGTGCTGAGACCCAGTACTTC
-	few	TRBV3-1/TRBV3-2	TRBJ2-1	CASNRGGVEGEQFF	TGTGCCAGCAATAGGGGGGGAGTCGAGGGTGAGCAGTTCTTC
-	-	TRBV2	TRBJ1-1	CASLFGGIGSTEAFF	TGTGCCAGTCTTTTCGGGGGTATCGGGAGCACTGAAGCTTTCTTT
TRBD1	-	TRBV14	TRBJ1-2	CASNLGTGGGYTF	TGTGCCAGCAACCTCGGCACAGGGGGAGGCTACACCTTC
-	many	TRBV6-1	TRBJ1-5	CASSEAPGGTQPQHF	TGTGCCAGCAGTGAAGCGCCGGGGGGCACTCAGCCCCAGCATTTT
TRBD1	-	TRBV18	TRBJ2-5	CASSPRTGIETQYF	TGTGCCAGCTCACCACGGACAGGGATTGAGACCCAGTACTTC
-	-	TRBV7-6	TRBJ1-2	CASSLASENYGYTF	TGTGCCAGCAGCTTAGCGTCCGAGAACTATGGCTACACCTTC
-	-	TRBV5-1	TRBJ2-1	CASSFTFGSGPYNEQFF	TGCGCCAGCAGCTTCACCTTTGGAAGCGGCCCCTACAATGAGCAGTTCTTC
TRBD1	-	TRBV7-8	TRBJ1-5	CASSLAGQGAINQPQHF	TGTGCCAGCAGCTTAGCGGGACAGGGGGCTATCAATCAGCCCCAGCATTTT
TRBD1	-	TRBV7-9	TRBJ1-2	CASSFPGVGGGYTF	TGTGCCAGCAGCTTCCCGGGGGTAGGGGGCGGCTACACCTTC
TRBD2	-	TRBV27	TRBJ2-2	CASGTSGTGELFF	TGTGCCAGCGGGACTAGCGGCACCGGGGAGCTGTTTTTT
-	-	TRBV28	TRBJ1-2	CASSPPRKQSYGYTF	TGTGCCAGCAGTCCCCCTCGTAAACAGAGCTATGGCTACACCTTC
TRBD1	-	TRBV2	TRBJ1-4	CASRRVQGELFF	TGTGCCAGCAGGAGAGTACAGGGGGAACTGTTTTTT
-	-	TRBV5-4	TRBJ1-2	CASSFSNYGYTF	TGTGCCAGCAGCTTCAGTAACTATGGCTACACCTTC
TRBD1	-	TRBV3-1/TRBV3-2	TRBJ1-3	CASSPMTGAAPGNTIYF	TGTGCCAGCAGCCCGATGACAGGGGCCGCCCCCGGAAACACCATATATTTT
-	-	TRBV30	TRBJ2-3	CAWSGVVFSTDTQYF	TGTGCCTGGAGTGGTGTTGTCTTTAGCACAGATACGCAGTATTTT
-	-	TRBV15	TRBJ2-1	CATSSRVQKGSYEQFF	TGTGCCACCAGCAGCAGAGTCCAAAAAGGTAGCTATGAGCAGTTCTTC
TRBD1	-	TRBV28	TRBJ1-1	CAIRSWGQGSQEAFF	TGTGCAATAAGGTCTTGGGGACAGGGGTCTCAGGAAGCTTTCTTT
-	large	TRBV6-4	TRBJ2-3	CASSYRDSPTDTQYF	TGTGCCAGCAGCTACCGGGACTCCCCCACAGATACGCAGTATTTT
-	-	TRBV6-5	TRBJ1-1	CASSRTGNTEAFF	TGTGCCAGCAGTCGTACAGGTAACACTGAAGCTTTCTTT